The rows below give T cell receptor beta chains drawn from one sample of a study of blood T cells in healthy people across ages. TCRdb re-called the 5' RACE reads through MiXCR, storing one row per CDR3 protein. The table shows hundreds of thousands of distinct CDR3 sequences, with 44% occurring only once. Specimen: blood. The source of these receptors is a man between 60 and 75 years old in good health. The CDR3 runs from the conserved cysteine through the conserved F or W. The D gene is left open where the match is weak. Not every row has a clone size; where given, it reads once, few, many or a size class.

V gene	D gene	CDR3 length	clone size	J gene	CDR3 DNA	CDR3 protein
TRBV20-1	.	12	.	TRBJ1-2	TGCAGTGCTAGGCGTCGGACGTATGGCTACACCTTC	CSARRRTYGYTF
TRBV28	.	12	.	TRBJ1-1	TGTGCCAGCAGTCTAAACACCCGTGAAGCTTTCTTT	CASSLNTREAFF
TRBV20-1	TRBD1	14	.	TRBJ1-6	TGCAGTGCTAGAGGGACAGGGGGTAATTCACCCCTCCACTTT	CSARGTGGNSPLHF
TRBV20-1	TRBD2	14	.	TRBJ2-1	TGCAGTGCTAGGGCCGGGGGGACCAACAATGAGCAGTTCTTC	CSARAGGTNNEQFF
TRBV15	.	16	few	TRBJ2-7	TGTGCCACCAGCAGAGATCGGGACACCCGAATTGGTACCCAGTACTTC	CATSRDRDTRIGTQYF
TRBV20-1	.	13	.	TRBJ1-2	TGCAGTGCTAGAGTAGAACCTAACTATGGCTACACCTTC	CSARVEPNYGYTF
TRBV30	.	13	.	TRBJ2-7	TGTGCCTGGAATCGGCAGGGCTCCTACGAGCAGTACTTC	CAWNRQGSYEQYF
TRBV12-3/TRBV12-4	.	14	.	TRBJ1-1	TGTGCCAGCAGCCCGGGACTCCAGTACACTGAAGCTTTCTTT	CASSPGLQYTEAFF
TRBV14	.	14	few	TRBJ1-2	TGTGCCAGCAGCCAAGGTGGACGGACCTATGGCTACACCTTC	CASSQGGRTYGYTF
TRBV5-6	.	13	few	TRBJ1-2	TGTGCCAGCAGATATACAGGATCAAGGGGCTACACCTTC	CASRYTGSRGYTF
TRBV3-1	.	12	.	TRBJ2-4	TGTGCCAGCAGCCAGAGACGGGGGCTGCCGTACTTC	CASSQRRGLPYF
TRBV3-1	.	13	once	TRBJ2-7	TGTGCCAGCAGCAGCCGGGACACCCACGAGCAGTACTTC	CASSSRDTHEQYF
TRBV20-1	.	13	.	TRBJ2-7	TGCAGTGCAGCCCAAGGGGGTACCTACGAGCAGTACTTC	CSAAQGGTYEQYF
TRBV20-1	.	15	.	TRBJ1-4	TGCAGTGCTAGAACCTTAGGTCAGGCTAATGAAAAACTGTTTTTT	CSARTLGQANEKLFF
TRBV9	.	14	few	TRBJ1-6	TGTGCCAGCAGCGTAGCTGGGACTCATTCACCCCTCCACTTT	CASSVAGTHSPLHF
TRBV5-1	.	13	.	TRBJ2-1	TGCGCCAGCAGCTTGGACACACAGAATGAGCAGTTCTTC	CASSLDTQNEQFF
TRBV5-1	.	13	.	TRBJ2-1	TGCGCCAGCAGCCAAGACAGGCCCAATGAGCAGTTCTTC	CASSQDRPNEQFF
TRBV30	.	12	.	TRBJ2-5	TGTGCCGGGGAAAAGGACAGAGAGACCCAGTACTTC	CAGEKDRETQYF
TRBV12-3/TRBV12-4	TRBD1	13	.	TRBJ1-1	TGTGCCAGCAGGTACCGGGACAGAGTAGAAGCTTTCTTT	CASRYRDRVEAFF
TRBV2	.	13	few	TRBJ1-2	TGTGCCAGCAGAGTTAGGGATTCTGCTGGCTACACCTTC	CASRVRDSAGYTF
TRBV28	.	16	.	TRBJ2-6	TGTGCCAGCAGTCATAACACGGAGTCTGGGGCCAACGTCCTGACTTTC	CASSHNTESGANVLTF
TRBV10-2	.	13	few	TRBJ2-7	TGCGCCAGCAGTCCCCAAATCATGTACGAGCAGTACTTC	CASSPQIMYEQYF
TRBV25-1	.	15	.	TRBJ2-1	TGTGCCAGCAGTGCCGGGGGGCTTGCCTACAATGAGCAGTTCTTC	CASSAGGLAYNEQFF
TRBV7-3	.	14	.	TRBJ2-1	TGTGCCAGCAGCTTAACCTCGCAGGGCAATGAGCAGTTCTTC	CASSLTSQGNEQFF
TRBV7-2	.	16	.	TRBJ2-7	TGTGCCAGCAGCTTAGAGCTATTAAGAGGCCTTGGCGAGCAGTACTTC	CASSLELLRGLGEQYF
TRBV6-6	TRBD1	15	many	TRBJ1-5	TGTGCCAGCAGTTACCTTGGGACAGGCAATCAGCCCCAGCATTTT	CASSYLGTGNQPQHF
TRBV2	.	14	few	TRBJ2-5	TGTGCCAGCAGTGAGACTCACATCTTGGAGACCCAGTACTTC	CASSETHILETQYF
TRBV6-4	TRBD2	16	.	TRBJ2-3	TGTGCCAGCAGTGACTCGACAGCGGGGGGGCGTAATACGCAGTATTTT	CASSDSTAGGRNTQYF
TRBV20-1	TRBD1	13	.	TRBJ1-5	TGCAGTGTTAGACAGGGATTAGGTCAGCCCCAGCATTTT	CSVRQGLGQPQHF
TRBV20-1	.	11	few	TRBJ2-7	TGCAGTGCTCGGGACAAAGGGGAGCAGTACTTC	CSARDKGEQYF
TRBV6-6	TRBD1	13	.	TRBJ1-5	TGTGCCAGCACCGGACAGGGCGCTCAGCCCCAGCATTTT	CASTGQGAQPQHF
TRBV27	TRBD1	14	few	TRBJ2-1	TGTGCCAGCAGTGTGGACAGGGGGCTCGGTGAGCAGTTCTTC	CASSVDRGLGEQFF
TRBV7-7	.	14	.	TRBJ2-5	TGTGCTAGCAGCTCGGGGGCTTCGCCCGAGACCCAGTACTTC	CASSSGASPETQYF